Below are 14 T cell receptor beta chains sequenced from a single sample in a study of cytomegalovirus exposure and HLA in healthy donors. The PCR ran on 60 Vbeta and 13 Jbeta primers. Measured with immunoSEQ multiplex PCR; TCRdb has only the in-frame clones, and not every one. The sample features just over 80,000 clones, with around 1.1% in its top ten. Sequencing was performed on PBMCs. These receptors came from a woman aged 25 to 45 in good health and CMV-seronegative.

The chain links TRBV30 to TRBJ1-4, with 9 bases fitting TRBD1. CDR3 size: 15 residues. V trimming: 1 base; J trimming: 7 bases; junction bases outside the gene matches: 7. From germline, CDR1 is GTSNPN and CDR2 SVGIG (reference sequence). This chain's CDR3 is CAWSATQGAFEKLFF. CDR3 coding DNA: TGTGCCTGGAGTGCCACACAGGGGGCGTTTGAAAAACTGTTTTTT.

The rearrangement links TRBV19 to TRBJ1-6; tentatively, D is TRBD1 (6 bases). CDR1 is LNHDA, CDR2 SQIVND, per germline (reference sequence). Trimming left V 6 bases short and J 11 bases short, with 26 bases between. The CDR3 is 17 residues long. The CDR3 sequence: CASREGVGSPLAAPLHF. Written as DNA, the CDR3 is TGTGCCAGTAGAGAGGGGGTAGGGAGCCCGCTTGCTGCACCCCTCCACTTT. The whole variable domain, remainder taken from reference TRBV19 and TRBJ1-6, is DGGITQSPKYLFRKEGQNVTLSCEQNLNHDAMYWYRQDPGQGLRLIYYSQIVNDFQKGDIAEGYSVSREKKESFPLTVTSAQKNPTAFYLCASREGVGSPLAAPLHFGNGTRLTVT.

The chain is built from TRBV14 and TRBJ1-1, with D hard to call. The CDR3 loop spans 14 amino acids. The germline V gene encodes CDR1 SGHDN and CDR2 FVKESK. With 0 bases removed from V and 2 bases from J, the gap between germline ends came to 7 bases. The CDR3 DNA is TGTGCCAGCAGCCAAGAATCCAGAAACACTGAAGCTTTCTTT. It specifies CASSQESRNTEAFF.

The chain has TRBV25-1 and TRBJ2-1; D unresolved. Deletions cut 6 bases from V and 1 base from J, with 13 bases between. Germline CDR1 and CDR2: MGHDK and SYGVNS. This CDR3 is built from 15 residues. The CDR3 is CASSPGATSYNEQFF. The CDR3 bases are TGTGCCAGCAGCCCAGGCGCCACTTCCTACAATGAGCAGTTCTTC.

The chain couples TRBV5-1 to TRBJ2-1; 7 nucleotides agree with TRBD2. Germline CDR1 reads SGHRS; CDR2 reads YFSETQ. The CDR3 consists of 15 residues. Trimming took 5 bases from V and 9 from J; bases not matched to a gene: 14. The CDR3 nucleotides are TGCGCCAGCAGGGTAGCGGGCGCGGTAGGTGGTGAGCAGTTCTTC. Translating it yields CASRVAGAVGGEQFF.

The rearrangement links TRBV28 to TRBJ2-7; 8 bases align to TRBD1. CDR1 MDHEN and CDR2 SYDVKM come from the germline V gene. The CDR3 totals 14 residues. V shed 5 bases and J 4 bases; nucleotides not matched to a gene: 7. CDR3 nucleotide sequence: TGTGCCAGCAGTACCCCGAGGACAGGGTACGAGCAGTACTTC. This gives the protein CASSTPRTGYEQYF. Supplemented by reference TRBV28 and TRBJ2-7, the full variable domain reads DVKVTQSSRYLVKRTGEKVFLECVQDMDHENMFWYRQDPGLGLRLIYFSYDVKMKEKGDIPEGYSVSREKKERFSLILESASTNQTSMYLCASSTPRTGYEQYFGPGTRLTVT.

The chain recombines TRBV11-2 with TRBJ1-1; no firm D call. The CDR3 loop spans 14 amino acids. In germline, CDR1 is SGHAT, CDR2 FQNNGV. Trimming removed 0 bases from V and 10 bases from J, with 15 bases in between. The CDR3 sequence is CASSLDKPFSGAFF. CDR3 coding DNA: TGTGCCAGCAGCTTAGATAAACCTTTCTCGGGAGCTTTCTTT.

The chain recombines TRBV30 with TRBJ2-2, with D possibly being TRBD1 (6 bases). The CDR3 is made up of 14 amino acids. V lost 3 bases and J lost 1, with 9 bases in between. Germline values: CDR1 GTSNPN, CDR2 SVGIG (reference sequence). The CDR3 DNA sequence: TGTGCCTGGAGCAGGGGACAGAACACCGGGGAGCTGTTTTTT. Translating gives CAWSRGQNTGELFF.

The rearrangement joins TRBV10-3 to TRBJ1-2; TRBD1 matches at 8 bases. This CDR3 region has 13 residues. Germline V gives CDR1 ENHRY, CDR2 SYGVKD. V lost 6 bases and J lost 4; bases outside the gene matches: 4. The CDR3: CAISWTGTYGYTF. The CDR3 region has the DNA TGTGCCATCAGCTGGACAGGGACCTATGGCTACACCTTC.

J is TRBJ2-3 and V is TRBV7-9; maybe TRBD2 (6 bases). V was clipped by 3 bases and J by 2 bases, with 15 bases between them. The length of the CDR3 is 16 residues. Looked up from germline, CDR1 is SEHNR and CDR2 is FQNEAQ (reference sequence). CDR3 sequence reads: CASSLGDLRLTDTQYF. The CDR3 DNA reads as TGTGCCAGCAGCTTGGGGGACTTACGCCTCACAGATACGCAGTATTTT.

This sequence joins TRBV4-1 and TRBJ2-2, with a weak D call TRBD1 (6 bases). Per the germline V gene, CDR1 is MGHRA and CDR2 is YSYEKL. V was pared by 0 bases and J by 0 bases, with 8 bases between. The CDR3 totals 16 residues. CDR3 region: CASSQEGAANTGELFF. Here the CDR3 DNA reads TGCGCCAGCAGCCAAGAGGGGGCAGCGAACACCGGGGAGCTGTTTTTT.

The J gene is TRBJ2-5, the V gene TRBV29-1; 8 nucleotides agree with TRBD1. This CDR3 region has 13 residues. Trimming took 1 base from V and 11 from J; bases not matched to a gene: 9. Germline lookup yields CDR1 SQVTM and CDR2 ANQGSEA. CDR3 DNA: TGCAGCGTTGAAGGACAGGGGACACAAGAGCAGTACTTC. This sequence encodes CSVEGQGTQEQYF. The variable domain in full, with the rest retrieved from reference TRBV29-1 and TRBJ2-5, is SAVISQKPSRDICQRGTSLTIQCQVDSQVTMMFWYRQQPGQSLTLIATANQGSEATYESGFVIDKFPISRPNLTFSTLTVSNMSPEDSSIYLCSVEGQGTQEQYFGPGTRLLVL.

The chain is built from TRBV6-1 and TRBJ2-2, with D possibly being TRBD1 (6 bases). This CDR3 has 17 residues. V shed 4 bases and J shed 6 bases, with 21 bases lying between them. The V gene's germline CDR1 is MNHNS and CDR2 SASEGT. The CDR3 sequence is CASSVTGTTPRAGELFF. The CDR3 DNA follows: TGTGCCAGCAGTGTTACCGGGACAACCCCGAGAGCCGGGGAGCTGTTTTTT.

The rearrangement uses TRBV7-8 and TRBJ1-5; D uncertain. Trimming shortened V by 1 base and J by 5 bases, and 6 bases separated the two germline ends. Per the germline V gene, CDR1 is SGHVS and CDR2 is FQNEAQ. The CDR3 covers 13 residues. Here the CDR3 reads CASSLGGDQPQHF. CDR3 sequence (DNA): TGTGCCAGCAGCTTAGGGGGAGATCAGCCCCAGCATTTT.